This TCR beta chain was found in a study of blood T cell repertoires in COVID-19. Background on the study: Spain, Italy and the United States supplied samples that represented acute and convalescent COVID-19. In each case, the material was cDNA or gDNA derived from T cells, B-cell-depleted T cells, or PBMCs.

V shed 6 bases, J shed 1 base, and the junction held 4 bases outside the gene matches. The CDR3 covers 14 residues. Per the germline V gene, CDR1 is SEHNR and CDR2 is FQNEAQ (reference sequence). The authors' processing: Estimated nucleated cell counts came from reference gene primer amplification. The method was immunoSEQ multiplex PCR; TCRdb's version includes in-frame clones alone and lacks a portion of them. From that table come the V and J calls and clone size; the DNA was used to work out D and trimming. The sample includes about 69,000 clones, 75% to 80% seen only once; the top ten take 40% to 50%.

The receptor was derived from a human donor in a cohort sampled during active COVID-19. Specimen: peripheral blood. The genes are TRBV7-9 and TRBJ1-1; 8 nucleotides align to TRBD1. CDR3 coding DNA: TGTGCCAGCAGTTTGGGACAGGCGAACACTGAAGCTTTCTTT. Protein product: CASSLGQANTEAFF.